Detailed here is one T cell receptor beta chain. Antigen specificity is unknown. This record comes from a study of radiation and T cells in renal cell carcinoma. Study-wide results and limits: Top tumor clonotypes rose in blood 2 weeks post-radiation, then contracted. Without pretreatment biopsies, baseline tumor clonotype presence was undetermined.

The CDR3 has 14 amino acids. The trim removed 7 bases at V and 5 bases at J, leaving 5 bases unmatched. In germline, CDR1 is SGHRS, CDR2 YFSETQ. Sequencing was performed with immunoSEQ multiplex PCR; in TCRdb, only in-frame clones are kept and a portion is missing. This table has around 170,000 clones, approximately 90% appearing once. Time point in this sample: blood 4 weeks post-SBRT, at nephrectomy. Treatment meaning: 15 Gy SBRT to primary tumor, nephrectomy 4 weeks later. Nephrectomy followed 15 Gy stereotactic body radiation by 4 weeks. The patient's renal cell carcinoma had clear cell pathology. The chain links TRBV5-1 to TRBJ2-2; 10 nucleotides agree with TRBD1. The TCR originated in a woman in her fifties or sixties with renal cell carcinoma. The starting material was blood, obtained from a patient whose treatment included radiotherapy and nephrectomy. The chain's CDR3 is CASRGTGETGELFF. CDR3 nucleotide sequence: TGCGCCAGCCGTGGGACAGGGGAAACCGGGGAGCTGTTTTTT. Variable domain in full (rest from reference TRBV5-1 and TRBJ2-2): KAGVTQTPRYLIKTRGQQVTLSCSPISGHRSVSWYQQTPGQGLQFLFEYFSETQRNKGNFPGRFSGRQFSNSRSEMNVSTLELGDSALYLCASRGTGETGELFFGEGSRLTVL.